This TCR beta chain was sequenced during a study of cytomegalovirus exposure and HLA in healthy donors. Study-wide points: Roughly uniform sequencing depth across donors was assumed, possibly incorrectly. Productive status was seen about 87% or about 30% of the time for most TCR beta V segments in an earlier analysis.

As regards this clone: The antigen is not known.

The PCR had 60 Vbeta and 13 Jbeta primers. The data were produced by immunoSEQ multiplex PCR, yet TCRdb's version contains in-frame clones alone and is incomplete. The top ten clones hold roughly 0.99% of a sample with 200,000 to 250,000 clones, about 89% of them seen once. CDR1 and CDR2 from the germline V gene are GTSNPN and SVGIG (reference sequence). This CDR3 has 14 amino acids. Germline trimming cut 4 bases from V and 8 bases from J; bases unmatched to any gene: 6. This clonotype originated in a woman between 18 and 29 years old in good health and CMV-seronegative. Sequencing was carried out using PBMCs. The gene calls are TRBV30 and TRBJ2-1, with 12 bases matching TRBD2. The CDR3 region has the DNA TGTGCCTGGAAGGAGACTAGCGGGAGCGATGAGCAGTTCTTC. Its translation is CAWKETSGSDEQFF. The whole variable domain, filled in from reference TRBV30 and TRBJ2-1, reads SQTIHQWPATLVQPVGSPLSLECTVEGTSNPNLYWYRQAAGRGLQLLFYSVGIGQISSEVPQNLSASRPQDRQFILSSKKLLLSDSGFYLCAWKETSGSDEQFFGPGTRLTVL.